These 15 T cell receptor beta chains were all obtained from the same sample, sequenced in a study of regulatory T cells in long-lasting Graves disease. Assembly of TCR beta libraries relied on iRepertoire HTBI primers together with Arm-PCR of CDR3 regions. One entry per CDR3 protein, called by TCRdb with MiXCR from the multiplex PCR reads. The table shows around 420,000 distinct CDR3 sequences, with 15% occurring only once. Specified time point: newly diagnosed GD, antithyroid drugs for less than 3 months. Extracted PBMC RNA gave rise to the TCR library. This sample was also put to use in a study of T cells in Graves' hyperthyroidism and ophthalmopathy.

The starting material was peripheral blood mononuclear cells (PBMCs), obtained at new diagnosis, from a patient treated with antithyroid drugs. The receptors stem from a woman aged 40 to 50 with Graves disease.

In this sample, this clonotype turned up many times. The V call is TRBV12-3 or TRBV12-4, the J call TRBJ2-6; 7 nucleotides match TRBD1. The CDR3 spans 19 residues. Losses at the gene ends were 5 bases for V and 1 base for J; bases not matched to a gene: 14. Here the CDR3 reads CASSPGTVVSPSGANVLTF. Here the CDR3 DNA reads TGTGCCAGCAGTCCTGGGACAGTCGTTAGCCCTTCTGGGGCCAACGTCCTGACTTTC.

This clonotype showed up just a few times. This chain connects TRBV7-2 to TRBJ1-1; possible D gene TRBD1, 5 bases. Trimming stripped 5 bases from V and 5 bases from J, with 15 bases between. Germline V lookup: CDR1 SGHTA, CDR2 FQGNSA. This CDR3 comprises 14 residues. This CDR3 reads CASSQLGPETEAFF. The DNA of the CDR3 is TGTGCCAGCAGCCAGCTGGGACCGGAGACTGAAGCTTTCTTT.

This clonotype has at least ten counts. V is TRBV11-2 and J is TRBJ2-3; 11 bases match TRBD2. The V and J ends lost 5 bases and 7 bases, in that order; junction bases with no gene match: 5. There are 14 residues in the CDR3. Germline V gene data show CDR1 as SGHAT and CDR2 as FQNNGV. This chain's CDR3 is CASSPLAGGYTQYF. In DNA form, the CDR3 reads TGTGCCAGCAGCCCCCTAGCGGGAGGATATACGCAGTATTTT.

The gene calls are TRBV7-3 and TRBJ2-3, with D unclear. V was clipped by 2 bases and J by 6 bases, with 12 bases between them. Germline V gene data show CDR1 as SGHTA and CDR2 as FQGTGA. The CDR3 is 14 residues long. The CDR3 region has the DNA TGTGCCAGCAGCTTAGGGCGGACCTCCGATACGCAGTATTTT. Protein sequence: CASSLGRTSDTQYF.

The chain links TRBV24-1 to TRBJ1-2, with D unclear. Germline CDR1 and CDR2: KGHDR and SFDVKD. V lost 4 bases to trimming and J lost 8 bases, with 13 bases between them. CDR3 size: 13 residues. CDR3 region: CATSDSGSRGYTF. The CDR3, as DNA: TGTGCCACCAGTGACTCCGGGAGTCGGGGCTACACCTTC.

The chain carries TRBV6-1 and TRBJ2-1; 8 nucleotides align to TRBD1. V lost 4 bases to trimming and J lost 1 base; unmatched junction nucleotides: 3. Germline V gene sequence: CDR1 MNHNS, CDR2 SASEGT. The length of the CDR3 is 15 residues. CDR3 protein: CASSGWTGSYNEQFF. For the CDR3, the DNA is TGTGCCAGCAGTGGGTGGACAGGGTCCTACAATGAGCAGTTCTTC.

Comments on this clonotype: Only one base separates this from a far larger clonotype, so it likely reflects a read error. The final CDR3 position lacks the conserved phenylalanine or tryptophan, pointing to a likely read error. The chain employs TRBV28 and TRBJ2-7, with a tentative D call TRBD2 (6 bases). The CDR3 totals 12 residues. V lost 7 bases and J 4 bases, leaving 11 bases between the germline ends. The germline gives CDR1 MDHEN, CDR2 SYDVKM. This chain's CDR3 is CASTERGYEQYL. The CDR3 DNA reads as TGTGCCAGCACCGAACGGGGGTACGAGCAGTACTTG.

The chain carries TRBV7-3 and TRBJ2-1; D not certain. Germline V gene data show CDR1 as SGHTA and CDR2 as FQGTGA. V lost 5 bases and J 0 bases, leaving 11 bases between the germline ends. CDR3 size: 15 residues. CDR3 sequence (DNA): TGTGCCAGCAGCCCAACGCAAAACTCCTACAATGAGCAGTTCTTC. Amino acid sequence: CASSPTQNSYNEQFF.

This clonotype came up a few times. The V call is TRBV5-4, the J call TRBJ2-1; 9 bases align to TRBD1. The CDR3 is 14 amino acids. Germline V gene data show CDR1 as SGHNT and CDR2 as YYREEE (reference sequence). With 4 bases clipped from V and 10 bases from J, the junction kept 9 bases outside the gene matches. In DNA form, the CDR3 reads TGTGCCAGCAGCCCCAGGACAGGGGTCTCGGAGCAGTTCTTC. It yields the protein CASSPRTGVSEQFF.

The chain links TRBV28 to TRBJ1-5; 8 bases map to TRBD1. The germline CDR1 and CDR2 sequences are MDHEN and SYDVKM. The CDR3 contains 15 residues. V lost 4 bases, J lost 6 bases, and 8 bases stayed unmatched. CDR3: CASSWQGAGSQPQHF. CDR3 nucleotides: TGTGCCAGCAGTTGGCAGGGGGCAGGGAGTCAGCCCCAGCATTTT.

This clonotype was recorded many times. The V gene is TRBV12-3 or TRBV12-4, the J gene TRBJ2-5, with 9 positions matching TRBD2. V gave up 5 bases and J gave up 5 bases; unmatched junction bases: 15. This CDR3 has 17 residues. DNA of the CDR3: TGTGCCAGCAGTGCCGGGACTAGCTCTGTTTTGGGGGAGACCCAGTACTTC. It codes for CASSAGTSSVLGETQYF.

This clonotype was recorded at least ten times. J is TRBJ1-1 and V is TRBV6-5; D is ambiguous. The CDR3 totals 15 residues. Germline V CDR1 and CDR2: MNHEY, SVGAGI. V was pared by 3 bases and J by 0 bases, with 11 bases between. CDR3 nucleotide sequence: TGTGCCAGCAGTTATTCTTTGACACTGAACACTGAAGCTTTCTTT. It encodes CASSYSLTLNTEAFF.

The V gene is TRBV9, the J gene TRBJ2-1; D perhaps matches TRBD1 (6 bases). The ends were cut back, 1 base at V and 3 bases at J, with 11 bases in the middle. CDR3 length: 15 amino acids. Germline assignment: CDR1 SGDLS and CDR2 YYNGEE. CDR3 coding DNA: TGTGCCAGCAGCGTATCGGGACACCTCTACAATGAGCAGTTCTTC. Its translation: CASSVSGHLYNEQFF.

A few counts support this clonotype. This could be a read error, since a much larger clone is one nucleotide away. V and J are TRBV28 and TRBJ1-1, with 11 bases that match TRBD1. The CDR3 is made up of 18 amino acids. Looked up from germline, CDR1 is MDHEN and CDR2 is SYDVKM. Here the CDR3 DNA reads TGTGCCAGCAGTTTAATGGGACAGGGGGTTGGGGGATCCACTGAAGCTTCCTTT. It encodes CASSLMGQGVGGSTEASF.

This clonotype was counted between two and nine times. The chain couples TRBV4-2 to TRBJ2-5; 9 bases map to TRBD1. V shed 6 bases and J 5 bases; nucleotides not matched to a gene: 13. The CDR3 length is 16 residues. Per the germline V gene, CDR1 is LGHNA and CDR2 is YNFKEQ. CDR3 nucleotide sequence: TGTGCCAGCAGTCAAAGCGTGGACAGGGGCTGGGAGACCCAGTACTTC. Translating gives CASSQSVDRGWETQYF.